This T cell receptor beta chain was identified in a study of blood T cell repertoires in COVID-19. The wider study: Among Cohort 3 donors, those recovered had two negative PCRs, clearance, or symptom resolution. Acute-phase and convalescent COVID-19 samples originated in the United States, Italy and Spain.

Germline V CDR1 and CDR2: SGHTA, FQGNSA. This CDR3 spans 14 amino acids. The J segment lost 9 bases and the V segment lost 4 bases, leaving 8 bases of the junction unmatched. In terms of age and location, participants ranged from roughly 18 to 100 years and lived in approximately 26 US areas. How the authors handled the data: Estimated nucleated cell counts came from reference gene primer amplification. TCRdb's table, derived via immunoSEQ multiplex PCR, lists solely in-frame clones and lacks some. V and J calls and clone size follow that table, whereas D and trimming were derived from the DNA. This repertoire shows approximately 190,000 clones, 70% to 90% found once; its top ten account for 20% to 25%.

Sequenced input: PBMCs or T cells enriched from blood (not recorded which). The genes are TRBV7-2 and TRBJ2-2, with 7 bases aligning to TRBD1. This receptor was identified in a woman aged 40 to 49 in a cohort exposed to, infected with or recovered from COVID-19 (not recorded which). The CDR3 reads CASSSTGFGRELFF. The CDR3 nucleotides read TGTGCCAGCAGCTCGACAGGGTTCGGAAGGGAGCTGTTTTTT.